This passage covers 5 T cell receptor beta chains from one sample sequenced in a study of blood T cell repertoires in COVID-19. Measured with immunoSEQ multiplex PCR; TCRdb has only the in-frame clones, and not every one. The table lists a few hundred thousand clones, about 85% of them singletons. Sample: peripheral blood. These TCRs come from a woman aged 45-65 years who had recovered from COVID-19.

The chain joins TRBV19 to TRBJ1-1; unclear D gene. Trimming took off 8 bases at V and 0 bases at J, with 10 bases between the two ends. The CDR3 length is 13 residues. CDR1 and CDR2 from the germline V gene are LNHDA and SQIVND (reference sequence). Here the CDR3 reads CASQVRVNTEAFF. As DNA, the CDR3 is TGTGCCAGTCAAGTTCGGGTGAACACTGAAGCTTTCTTT.

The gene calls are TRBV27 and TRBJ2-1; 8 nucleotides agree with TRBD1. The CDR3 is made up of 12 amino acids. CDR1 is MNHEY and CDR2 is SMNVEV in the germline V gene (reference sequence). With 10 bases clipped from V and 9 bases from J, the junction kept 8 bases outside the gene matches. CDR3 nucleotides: TGTGCCACTTACAGGGGGAGAGGTGAGCAGTTCTTC. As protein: CATYRGRGEQFF.

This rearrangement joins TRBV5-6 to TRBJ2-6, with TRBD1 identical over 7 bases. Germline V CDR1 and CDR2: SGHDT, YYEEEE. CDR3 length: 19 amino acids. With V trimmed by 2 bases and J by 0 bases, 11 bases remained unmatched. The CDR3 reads CASSLYRGLFSSGANVLTF. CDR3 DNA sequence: TGTGCCAGCAGCTTATACAGGGGCCTCTTTTCCTCTGGGGCCAACGTCCTGACTTTC.

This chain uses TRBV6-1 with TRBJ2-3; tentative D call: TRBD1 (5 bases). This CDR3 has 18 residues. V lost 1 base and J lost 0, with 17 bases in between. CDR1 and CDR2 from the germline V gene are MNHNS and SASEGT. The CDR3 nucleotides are TGTGCCAGCAGTGAAGTGAAAGGAAGGGGTTGGAGCACAGATACGCAGTATTTT. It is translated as CASSEVKGRGWSTDTQYF.

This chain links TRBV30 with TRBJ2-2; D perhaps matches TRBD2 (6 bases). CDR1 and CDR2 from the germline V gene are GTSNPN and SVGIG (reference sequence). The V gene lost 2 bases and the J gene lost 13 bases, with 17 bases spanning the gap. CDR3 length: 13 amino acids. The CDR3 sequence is CAWSRVGGRGLFF. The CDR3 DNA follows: TGTGCCTGGAGTAGAGTGGGGGGTAGAGGGCTGTTTTTT.